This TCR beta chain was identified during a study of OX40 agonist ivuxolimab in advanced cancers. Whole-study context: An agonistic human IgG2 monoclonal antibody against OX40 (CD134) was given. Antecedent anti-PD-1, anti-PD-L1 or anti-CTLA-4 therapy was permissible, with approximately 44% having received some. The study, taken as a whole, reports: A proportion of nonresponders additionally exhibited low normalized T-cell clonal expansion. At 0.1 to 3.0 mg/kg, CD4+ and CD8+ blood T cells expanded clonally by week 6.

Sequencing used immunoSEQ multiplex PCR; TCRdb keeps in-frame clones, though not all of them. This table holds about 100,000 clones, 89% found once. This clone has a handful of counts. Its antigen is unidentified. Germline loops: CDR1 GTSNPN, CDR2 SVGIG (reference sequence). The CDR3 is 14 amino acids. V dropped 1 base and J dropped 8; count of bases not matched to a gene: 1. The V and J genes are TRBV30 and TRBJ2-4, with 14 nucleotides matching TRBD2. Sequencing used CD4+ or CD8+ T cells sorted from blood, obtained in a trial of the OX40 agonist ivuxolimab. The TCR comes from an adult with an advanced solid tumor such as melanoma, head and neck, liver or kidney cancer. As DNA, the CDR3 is TGTGCCTGGAGTGGGGGACTAGCGGGGGACATTCAGTACTTC. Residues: CAWSGGLAGDIQYF.